The source of this TCR beta chain is a study of CD8 T cells in Susac syndrome. Purification of the CD8+ and CD4+ T cells relied on negative isolation, and TEMRA cells underwent FACS enrichment. Trimming stripped 4 bases from V and 3 bases from J, with 16 bases between. CDR1 LGHNA and CDR2 YSLEER come from the germline V gene. The CDR3 runs 16 residues. Random hexamers were used to reverse transcribe an amount of 0.5 to 1 ug RNA. Amplification of TCR beta CDR3 spanned 54 Vbeta and 13 Jbeta via immunoSEQ multiplex PCR. TCRdb re-called the immunoSEQ multiplex PCR reads with MiXCR, one entry per CDR3 protein. This table holds a few hundred thousand distinct CDR3 sequences, 85% found once.

The V call is TRBV4-3, the J call TRBJ2-1; the D gene could be TRBD1 or TRBD2 (5 bases each). The source is a human donor with multiple sclerosis. The sequenced material came from CD8+ T cells from PBMCs. For the CDR3, the DNA is TGCGCCAGCAGCCGGTTGACAGCTAGCTTCTACAATGAGCAGTTCTTC. As protein: CASSRLTASFYNEQFF.